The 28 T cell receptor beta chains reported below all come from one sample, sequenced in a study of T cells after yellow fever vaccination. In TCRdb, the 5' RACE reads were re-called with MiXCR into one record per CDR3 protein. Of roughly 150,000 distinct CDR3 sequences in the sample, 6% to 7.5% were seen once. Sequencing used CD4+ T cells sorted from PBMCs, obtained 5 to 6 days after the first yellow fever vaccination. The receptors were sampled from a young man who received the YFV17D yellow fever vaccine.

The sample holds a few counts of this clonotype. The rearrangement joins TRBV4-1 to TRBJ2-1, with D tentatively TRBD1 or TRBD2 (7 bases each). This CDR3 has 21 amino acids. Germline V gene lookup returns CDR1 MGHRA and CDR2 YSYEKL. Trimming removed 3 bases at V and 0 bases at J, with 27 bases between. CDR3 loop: CASSHLGGSGGLLSSYNEQFF. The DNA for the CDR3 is TGCGCCAGCAGCCATCTCGGGGGATCAGGGGGACTACTTTCCTCCTACAATGAGCAGTTCTTC.

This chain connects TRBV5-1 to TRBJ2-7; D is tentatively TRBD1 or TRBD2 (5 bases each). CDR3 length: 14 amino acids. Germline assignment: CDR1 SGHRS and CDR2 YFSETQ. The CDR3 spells CASSLGTAFGLVEV. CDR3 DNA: TGCGCCAGCAGCTTAGGGACCGCTTTTGGCCTGGTAGAGGTC.

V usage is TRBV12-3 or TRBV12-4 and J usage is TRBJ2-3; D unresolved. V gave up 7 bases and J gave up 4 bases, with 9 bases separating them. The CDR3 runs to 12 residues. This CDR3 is CASTPRADTQYF. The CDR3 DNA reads TGTGCCAGCACCCCTCGGGCAGATACGCAGTATTTT.

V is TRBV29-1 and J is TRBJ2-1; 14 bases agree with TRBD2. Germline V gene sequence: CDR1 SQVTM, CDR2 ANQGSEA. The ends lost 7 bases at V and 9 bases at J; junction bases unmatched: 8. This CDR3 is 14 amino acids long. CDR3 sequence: CSARGLAGAGEQFF. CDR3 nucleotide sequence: TGCAGCGCCCGGGGACTAGCGGGGGCTGGTGAGCAGTTCTTC.

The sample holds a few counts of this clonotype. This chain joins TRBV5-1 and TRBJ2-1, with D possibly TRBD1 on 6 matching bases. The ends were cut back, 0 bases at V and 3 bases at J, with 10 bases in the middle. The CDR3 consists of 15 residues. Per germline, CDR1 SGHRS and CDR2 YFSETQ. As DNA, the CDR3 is TGCGCCAGCAGCTTGGCAGCGGACAGCTACAATGAGCAGTTCTTC. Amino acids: CASSLAADSYNEQFF.

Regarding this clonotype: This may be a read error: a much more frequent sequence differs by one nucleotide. CDR3 loop: CSVVWVVHGYTF. For the CDR3, the DNA is TGCAGCGTTGTCTGGGTGGTACATGGCTACACCTTC. V usage is TRBV29-1 and J usage is TRBJ1-2; no clear D. V shed 4 bases and J shed 6 bases, with 12 bases lying between them. Germline CDR1 SQVTM, CDR2 ANQGSEA. The CDR3 is 12 amino acids.

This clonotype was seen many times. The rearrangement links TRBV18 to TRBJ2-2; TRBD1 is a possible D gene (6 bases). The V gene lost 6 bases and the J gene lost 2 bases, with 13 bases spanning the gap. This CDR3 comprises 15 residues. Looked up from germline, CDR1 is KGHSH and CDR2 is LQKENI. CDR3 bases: TGTGCCAGCTCCCCCGACAGGCCTAACACCGGGGAGCTGTTTTTT. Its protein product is CASSPDRPNTGELFF.

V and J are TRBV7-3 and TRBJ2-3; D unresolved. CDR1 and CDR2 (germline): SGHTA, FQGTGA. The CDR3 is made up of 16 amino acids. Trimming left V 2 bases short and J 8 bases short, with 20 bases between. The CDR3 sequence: CASSLQGGPLIGTQYF. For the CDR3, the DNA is TGTGCCAGCAGCTTACAAGGCGGCCCTCTGATTGGTACGCAGTATTTT.

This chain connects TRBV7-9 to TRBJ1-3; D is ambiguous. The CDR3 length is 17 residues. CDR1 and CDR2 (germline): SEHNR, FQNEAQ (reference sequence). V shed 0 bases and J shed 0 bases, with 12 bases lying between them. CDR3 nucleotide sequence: TGTGCCAGCAGCTTAGCACTTGTGGGCTACTCTGGAAACACCATATATTTT. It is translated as CASSLALVGYSGNTIYF.

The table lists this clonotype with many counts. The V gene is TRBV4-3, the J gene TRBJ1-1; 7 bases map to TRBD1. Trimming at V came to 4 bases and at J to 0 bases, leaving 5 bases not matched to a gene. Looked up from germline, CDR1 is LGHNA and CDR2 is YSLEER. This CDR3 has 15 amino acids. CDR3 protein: CASSLGQVMNTEAFF. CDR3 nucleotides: TGCGCCAGCAGCCTAGGACAGGTCATGAACACTGAAGCTTTCTTT.

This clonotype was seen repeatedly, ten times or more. CDR3 in amino acids: CASAGYRGSYRYQETQYF. The CDR3 bases are TGTGCCAGCGCGGGGTACAGGGGATCCTATCGGTATCAAGAGACCCAGTACTTC. This chain links TRBV11-2 with TRBJ2-5; D perhaps matches TRBD1 (7 bases). V was clipped by 8 bases and J by 2 bases, with 27 bases between them. Per germline, CDR1 SGHAT and CDR2 FQNNGV. The CDR3 consists of 18 residues.

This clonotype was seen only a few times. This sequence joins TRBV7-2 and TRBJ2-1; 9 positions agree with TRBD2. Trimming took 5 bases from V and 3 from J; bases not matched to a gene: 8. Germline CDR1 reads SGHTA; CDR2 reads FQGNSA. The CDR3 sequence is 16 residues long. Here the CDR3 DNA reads TGTGCCAGCAGCGTCTCCGGGACTAGCCTCTACAATGAGCAGTTCTTC. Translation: CASSVSGTSLYNEQFF.

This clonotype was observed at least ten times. The CDR3 DNA sequence: TGCGCCAGCAGTCGACAGGGTCTGGACACCGGGGAGCTGTTTTTT. It translates to CASSRQGLDTGELFF. This sequence joins TRBV5-1 and TRBJ2-2; 7 bases are shared with TRBD1. The junction had 7 bases not matched to a gene; V was cut back by 5 bases and J by 3 bases. Germline CDR1 SGHRS, CDR2 YFSETQ. This CDR3 is 15 amino acids long.

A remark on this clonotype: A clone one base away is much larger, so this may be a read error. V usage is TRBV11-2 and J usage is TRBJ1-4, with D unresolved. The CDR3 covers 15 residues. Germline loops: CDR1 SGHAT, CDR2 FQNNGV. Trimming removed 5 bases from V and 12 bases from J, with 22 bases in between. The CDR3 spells CASSLLAPYYGQLFF. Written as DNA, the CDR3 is TGTGCCAGCAGCCTATTGGCACCATACTATGGACAACTGTTTTTT.

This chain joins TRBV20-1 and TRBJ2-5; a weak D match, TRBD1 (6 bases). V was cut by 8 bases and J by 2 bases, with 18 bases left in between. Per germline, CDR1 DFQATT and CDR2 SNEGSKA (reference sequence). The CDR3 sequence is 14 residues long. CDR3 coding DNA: TGCAGTACTCTAAGGGGGATCATTCAAGAGACCCAGTACTTC. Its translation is CSTLRGIIQETQYF.

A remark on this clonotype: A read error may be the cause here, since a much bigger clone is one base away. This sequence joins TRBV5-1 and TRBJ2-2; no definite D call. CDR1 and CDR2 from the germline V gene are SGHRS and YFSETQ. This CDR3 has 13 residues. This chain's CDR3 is CASNLERAGELFF. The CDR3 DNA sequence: TGCGCCAGCAACTTGGAAAGGGCCGGGGAGCTGTTTTTT.

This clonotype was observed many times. The CDR3 region has the DNA TGTGCCAGCAGCTTAGGGAGTAAGGGGGTCGGCAGGGGGCTAGGGCAGCCCCAGCATTTT. Residues: CASSLGSKGVGRGLGQPQHF. V and J are TRBV7-8 and TRBJ1-5, with 8 bases that match TRBD1. The CDR3 has 20 residues. CDR1 is SGHVS, CDR2 FQNEAQ, per germline. Germline trimming cut 1 base from V and 7 bases from J; bases unmatched to any gene: 21.

This CDR3 reads CASSLGRTSSGEAFF. CDR3 DNA: TGTGCCAGCAGCTTGGGACGGACGTCGTCCGGTGAAGCTTTCTTT. The gene calls are TRBV5-6 and TRBJ1-1; no reliable D call. The CDR3 is 15 residues long. V shed 0 bases and J shed 7 bases, with 16 bases lying between them. Germline V gives CDR1 SGHDT, CDR2 YYEEEE.

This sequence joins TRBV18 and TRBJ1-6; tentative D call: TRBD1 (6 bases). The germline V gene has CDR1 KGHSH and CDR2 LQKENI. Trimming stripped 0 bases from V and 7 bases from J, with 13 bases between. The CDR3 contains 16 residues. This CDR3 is CASSPPSTGLNSPLHF. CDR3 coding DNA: TGTGCCAGCTCACCACCTTCCACAGGGCTGAATTCACCCCTCCACTTT.

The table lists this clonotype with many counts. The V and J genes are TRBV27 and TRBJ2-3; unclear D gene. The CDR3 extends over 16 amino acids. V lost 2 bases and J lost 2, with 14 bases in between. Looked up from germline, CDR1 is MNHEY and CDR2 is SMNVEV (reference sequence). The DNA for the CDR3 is TGTGCCAGCAGTTTAGCGTCACAACACCCCACAGATACGCAGTATTTT. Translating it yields CASSLASQHPTDTQYF.

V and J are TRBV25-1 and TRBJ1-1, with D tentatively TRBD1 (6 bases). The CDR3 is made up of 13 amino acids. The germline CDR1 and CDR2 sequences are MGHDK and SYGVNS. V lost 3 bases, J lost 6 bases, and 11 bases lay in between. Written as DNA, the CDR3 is TGTGCCAGCAGTGACCCGACAGGCTCTGAAGCTTTCTTT. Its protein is CASSDPTGSEAFF.

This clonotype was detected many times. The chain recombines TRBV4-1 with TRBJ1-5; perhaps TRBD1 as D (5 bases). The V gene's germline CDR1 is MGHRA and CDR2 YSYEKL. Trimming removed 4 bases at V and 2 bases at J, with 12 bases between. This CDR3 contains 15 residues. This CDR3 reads CASSLRGLGNQPQHF. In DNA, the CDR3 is TGCGCCAGCAGCCTTCGGGGGTTGGGCAATCAGCCCCAGCATTTT.

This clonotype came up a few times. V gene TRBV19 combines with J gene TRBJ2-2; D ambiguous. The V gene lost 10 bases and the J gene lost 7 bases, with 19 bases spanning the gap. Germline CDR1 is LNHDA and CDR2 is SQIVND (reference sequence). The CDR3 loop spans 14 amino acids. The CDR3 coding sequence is TGTGCCATTAGAGACCGTAGGCCTGACGGGGAGCTGTTTTTT. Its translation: CAIRDRRPDGELFF.

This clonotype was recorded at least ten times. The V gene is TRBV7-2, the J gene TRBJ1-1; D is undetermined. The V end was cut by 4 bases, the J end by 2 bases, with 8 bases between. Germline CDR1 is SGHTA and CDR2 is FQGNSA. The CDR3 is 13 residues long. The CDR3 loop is CASSSDGNTEAFF. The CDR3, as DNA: TGTGCCAGCAGCTCAGACGGCAACACTGAAGCTTTCTTT.

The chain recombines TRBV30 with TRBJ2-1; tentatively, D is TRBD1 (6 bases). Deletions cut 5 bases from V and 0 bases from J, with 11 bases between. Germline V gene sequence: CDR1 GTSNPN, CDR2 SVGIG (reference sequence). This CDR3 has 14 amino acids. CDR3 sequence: CAWGVTGSYNEQFF. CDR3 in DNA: TGTGCCTGGGGCGTGACAGGCTCCTACAATGAGCAGTTCTTC.

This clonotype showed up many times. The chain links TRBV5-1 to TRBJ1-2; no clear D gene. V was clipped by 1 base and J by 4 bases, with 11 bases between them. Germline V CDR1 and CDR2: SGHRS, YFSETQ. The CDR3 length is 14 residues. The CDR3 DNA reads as TGCGCCAGCAGCTTGCGTGTAAAGGGCTATGGCTACACCTTC. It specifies CASSLRVKGYGYTF.

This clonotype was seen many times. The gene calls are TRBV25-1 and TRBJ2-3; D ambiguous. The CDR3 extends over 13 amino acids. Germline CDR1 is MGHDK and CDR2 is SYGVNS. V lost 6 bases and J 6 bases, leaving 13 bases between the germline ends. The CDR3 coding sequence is TGTGCCAGCAGCGCGCTCTCAGAGGATACGCAGTATTTT. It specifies CASSALSEDTQYF. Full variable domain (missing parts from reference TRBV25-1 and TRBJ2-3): EADIYQTPRYLVIGTGKKITLECSQTMGHDKMYWYQQDPGMELHLIHYSYGVNSTEKGDLSSESTVSRIRTEHFPLTLESARPSHTSQYLCASSALSEDTQYFGPGTRLTVL.

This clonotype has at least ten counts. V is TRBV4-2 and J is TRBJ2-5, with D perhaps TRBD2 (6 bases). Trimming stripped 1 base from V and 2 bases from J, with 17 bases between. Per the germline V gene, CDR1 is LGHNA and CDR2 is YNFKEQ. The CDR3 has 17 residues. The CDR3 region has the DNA TGTGCCAGCAGCCAAGGTTCCTGGCGGGGAGTTCAAGAGACCCAGTACTTC. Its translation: CASSQGSWRGVQETQYF.